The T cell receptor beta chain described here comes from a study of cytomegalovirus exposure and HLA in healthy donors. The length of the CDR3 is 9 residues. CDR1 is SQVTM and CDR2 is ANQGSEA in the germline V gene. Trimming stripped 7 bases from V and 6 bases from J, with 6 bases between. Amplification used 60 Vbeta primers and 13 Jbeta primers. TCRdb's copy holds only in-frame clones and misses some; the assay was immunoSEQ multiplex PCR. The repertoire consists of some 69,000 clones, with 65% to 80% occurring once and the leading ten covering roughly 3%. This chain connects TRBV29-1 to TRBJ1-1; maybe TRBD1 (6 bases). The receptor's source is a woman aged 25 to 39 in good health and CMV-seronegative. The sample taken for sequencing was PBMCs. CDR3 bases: TGCAGCGCAGGGGCTGAAGCTTTCTTT. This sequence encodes CSAGAEAFF.